The 14 T cell receptor beta chains below all came from one sample that was sequenced in a study of CD8+ T cells in alopecia areata. Sorting of pooled cutaneous lymph node cells used CD4, CD8alpha, NKG2D, NKG2ACE and other markers. Following extraction, RNA underwent reverse transcription to cDNA, which served as the sequencing template. The table came from immunoSEQ multiplex PCR; TCRdb's copy has only in-frame clones and leaves some out. The sample offers 250,000 or so clones and no singletons, the top ten holding about 1.1%. The sample taken for sequencing was CD4+ T cells sorted from a lymph node. These receptors were obtained from a C3H/HeJ mouse with alopecia areata. The MHC haplotype recorded for the strain is H2-k.

Points on this clone: The germline and genes are mouse ones. Read sequence stops 4 residues before the CDR3 end, and the germline J gene provides the missing end. This sequence joins TRBV14 and TRBJ2-5; TRBD2 agrees at 9 bases. CDR3 length equals 15 residues. Germline V CDR1 and CDR2: SGHDT, FRDEAV. After removal of 5 bases from V and 2 bases from J, the junction contained 6 bases not matched to a gene. CDR3 residues: CASSPDWGPQDTQYF. The covered CDR3 bases are TGTGCCAGCAGCCCCGACTGGGGGCCCCAAGAC.

This clone was seen only a few times. The genes and germline here are from mouse. The read ends 4 residues before the CDR3 terminus; that terminus is restored from the germline J gene. V is TRBV19 and J is TRBJ1-1, with 9 positions matching TRBD1. Germline trimming cut 2 bases from V and 4 bases from J; bases unmatched to any gene: 3. The CDR3 is 14 amino acids. The V gene's germline CDR1 is FNHDT and CDR2 SITEND (reference sequence). CDR3 protein: CASSMGTGTTEVFF. Partial CDR3 DNA: TGTGCCAGCAGTATGGGGACAGGGACCACA.

As to this clone: Each gene name is a mouse one. The read is 4 residues too short to cover the CDR3 end, so that end is filled in from the germline J gene. The V call is TRBV13-1, the J call TRBJ2-1; TRBD2 matches 10 bases. The CDR3 length is 16 residues. Germline CDR1 and CDR2: NSHNY and SYGAGN. The DNA read from the CDR3 is TGTGCCAGCAGTGATCCCTGGGGGGGCGCGGGAGCT. It codes for CASSDPWGGAGA. The entire CDR3 sequence reads CASSDPWGGAGAEQFF.

The sample holds a few counts of this clone. The gene symbols are mouse symbols. Coverage ceases 4 residues before the CDR3 finishes, and the germline J gene fills in the end. The chain has TRBV13-3 and TRBJ2-1, with 8 bases that match TRBD1. The CDR3 has 15 residues. Trimming cost V 3 bases and J 1 base; bases outside gene matches: 3. Germline V lookup: CDR1 NNHDY, CDR2 SYVADS. The CDR3 sequence: CASSGGQENYAEQFF. The sequenced CDR3 bases are TGTGCCAGCAGTGGGGGACAGGAGAACTATGCT.

Notes on this clone: Gene and germline names: mouse. The CDR3 bases that were read are TGTGCCAGCAGTCACAGGGGCGAGGGCTCC. Translation gives CASSHRGEGS. The CDR3 as a whole reads CASSHRGEGSDYTF. The chain links TRBV4 to TRBJ1-2; 7 nucleotides line up with TRBD1. The read terminates 4 residues before the CDR3 end, so the remaining end is supplied by the germline J gene. The CDR3 has 14 residues. Losses at the gene ends were 6 bases for V and 4 bases for J; bases not matched to a gene: 8. The V gene's germline CDR1 is LGHDT and CDR2 YNNKQL (reference sequence).

This clone was seen more than once but under ten times. Germline and genes here are mouse. With the read ending 4 residues before the CDR3 end, the germline J gene is used to fill in that end. Other DNA variants within this sample encode the same CDR3. The rearrangement uses TRBV5 and TRBJ2-5, with 8 bases matching TRBD1. The CDR3 contains 14 residues. CDR1 is LGHNA, CDR2 YNLKQL, per germline (reference sequence). The CDR3 here is CASSQEDREDTQYF. Incomplete CDR3 DNA: TGTGCCAGCAGCCAAGAGGACAGGGAAGAC.

In regard to this clone: The gene names here belong to mouse. In the same sample, other DNA sequences code for this CDR3. This CDR3 is CTCSARDRYAEQFF. CDR3 DNA (partial): TGCACCTGCAGTGCGCGGGACAGATATGCT. The chain couples TRBV1 to TRBJ2-1; 7 bases match TRBD1. The read ends 4 residues before the CDR3 terminus; that terminus is restored from the germline J gene. The CDR3 loop spans 14 amino acids. Germline V gene sequence: CDR1 NSQYPW, CDR2 LRSPGD (reference sequence). V was pared by 3 bases and J by 4 bases, with 3 bases of the junction left unmatched.

This clone occurred a few times. The listed genes are named as in mouse. The CDR3 is cut off 4 residues early in the read; its end comes from the germline J gene. This chain uses TRBV12-1 with TRBJ2-2, with D maybe TRBD2 (6 bases). CDR1 SGHSN and CDR2 HYEKVE come from the germline V gene. The CDR3 has 15 residues. V dropped 5 bases and J dropped 4 bases, with 16 bases sitting between them. The part of the CDR3 DNA that was read is TGTGCCAGCTTCCTCGGGGGGAACGGCACCGGG. Its translation is CASFLGGNGTG. The whole CDR3 is CASFLGGNGTGQLYF.

This clone was observed a few times. The gene symbols are mouse symbols. The CDR3 extends 4 residues past the end of the read, so its final part is completed from the germline J gene. V and J are TRBV3 and TRBJ2-1; TRBD2 matches 11 bases. The CDR3 has 16 amino acids. Germline V CDR1 and CDR2: SNHLY, FYNGKV (reference sequence). The CDR3 bases that were read are TGTGCCAGCAGCTTAGAACTGGGGGGGCTGGGGGCT. It translates to CASSLELGGLGA. The complete CDR3 protein is CASSLELGGLGAEQFF.

A note on this clone: Gene labels here are mouse ones. The read ends 4 residues before the CDR3 terminus; that terminus is restored from the germline J gene. Other DNA sequences within the sample encode an identical CDR3. The chain couples TRBV1 to TRBJ2-5, with 8 bases lining up with TRBD2. After removal of 3 bases from V and 3 bases from J, the junction contained 2 bases not matched to a gene. The CDR3 is 14 amino acids. Germline V lookup: CDR1 NSQYPW, CDR2 LRSPGD (reference sequence). Incomplete CDR3 DNA: TGCACCTGCAGTGCCCCTGGGGGGCAAGAC. It specifies CTCSAPGGQD. The entire CDR3 reads CTCSAPGGQDTQYF.

This clone has just a few counts. The listed genes are named as in mouse. Read coverage stops 4 residues before the CDR3 terminus; the germline J gene supplies the remainder. Other DNA variants within this sample encode the same CDR3. This chain connects TRBV31 to TRBJ1-2; possible D gene TRBD1, 6 bases. Trimming removed 0 bases from V and 0 bases from J, with 8 bases in between. This CDR3 contains 14 residues. Per germline, CDR1 GKSSPN and CDR2 SITVG. The CDR3 here is CAWSLNRANSDYTF. The CDR3 bases that were read are TGTGCCTGGAGTCTTAACAGGGCAAACTCC.

This clone was counted between two and nine times. The gene names here belong to mouse. Incomplete CDR3 DNA: TGCACCTGCAGTGCAGAGAAGGGTAGTGCAGAA. It is translated as CTCSAEKGSAE. The full CDR3 sequence reads CTCSAEKGSAETLYF. The chain uses TRBV1 and TRBJ2-3; D gene ambiguous. With the read ending 4 residues before the CDR3 end, the germline J gene is used to fill in that end. This CDR3 region has 15 residues. The germline gives CDR1 NSQYPW, CDR2 LRSPGD (reference sequence). V lost 0 bases and J lost 0, with 7 bases in between. Looking up the rest from reference TRBV1 and TRBJ2-3 gives the full variable domain: VTLLEQNPRWRLVPRGQAVNLRCILKNSQYPWMSWYQQDLQKQLQWLFTLRSPGDKEVKSLPGADYLATRVTDTELRLQVANMSQGRTLYCTCSAEKGSAETLYFGSGTRLTVL.

Concerning this clone itself: Gene and germline names: mouse. The CDR3 is cut off 4 residues early in the read; its end comes from the germline J gene. The same CDR3 is also encoded by other DNA sequences in this sample. The rearrangement uses TRBV13-3 and TRBJ2-5; 9 bases agree with TRBD1. Germline V lookup: CDR1 NNHDY, CDR2 SYVADS. The CDR3 is made up of 13 amino acids. The CDR3 DNA, read in part, is TGTGCCAGCAGTGGGGACAGGGAAGAC. It codes for CASSGDRED. The entire CDR3 protein reads CASSGDREDTQYF. The whole variable domain, filled in from reference TRBV13-3 and TRBJ2-5, reads EAAVTQSPRSKVAVTGGKVTLSCHQTNNHDYMYWYRQDTGHGLRLIHYSYVADSTEKGDIPDGYKASRPSQENFSLILELASLSQTAVYFCASSGDREDTQYFGPGTRLLVL.

This clone occurred a few times. Gene names refer to mouse genes. The CDR3 end is not reached by the read, which stops 4 residues before it; the germline J gene fills it in. The chain combines TRBV29 with TRBJ2-7; TRBD2 matches 10 bases. Per the germline V gene, CDR1 is MSHET and CDR2 is SYDVDS. This CDR3 comprises 16 residues. The sequenced CDR3 bases are TGTGCTAGCAGTTTATCCCGACTGGGGGGTCTTTAT. It specifies CASSLSRLGGLY. The full CDR3 sequence reads CASSLSRLGGLYEQYF.